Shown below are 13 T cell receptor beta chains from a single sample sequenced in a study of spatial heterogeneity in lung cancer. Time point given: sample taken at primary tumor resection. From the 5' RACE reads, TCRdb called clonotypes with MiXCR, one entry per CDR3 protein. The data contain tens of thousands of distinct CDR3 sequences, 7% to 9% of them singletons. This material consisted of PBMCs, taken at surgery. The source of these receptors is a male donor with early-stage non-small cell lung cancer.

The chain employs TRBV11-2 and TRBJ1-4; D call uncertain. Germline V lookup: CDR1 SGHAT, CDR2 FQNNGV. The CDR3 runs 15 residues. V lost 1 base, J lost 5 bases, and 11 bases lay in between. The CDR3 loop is CASSLVSVPNEKLFF. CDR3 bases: TGTGCCAGCAGCTTAGTGTCAGTCCCAAATGAAAAACTGTTTTTT.

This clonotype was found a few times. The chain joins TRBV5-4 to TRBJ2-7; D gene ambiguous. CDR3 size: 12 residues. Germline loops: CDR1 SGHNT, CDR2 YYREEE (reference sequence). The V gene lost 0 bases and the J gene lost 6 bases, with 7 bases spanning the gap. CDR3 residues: CASSLDRAEQYF. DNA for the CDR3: TGTGCCAGCAGCTTGGATCGGGCCGAGCAGTACTTC.

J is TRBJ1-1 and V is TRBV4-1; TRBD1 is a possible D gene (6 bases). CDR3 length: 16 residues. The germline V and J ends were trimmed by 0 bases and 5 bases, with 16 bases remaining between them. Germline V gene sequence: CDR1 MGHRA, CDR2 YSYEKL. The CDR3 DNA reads TGCGCCAGCAGCCAAGATTTCTTCGGGACATTTACTGAAGCTTTCTTT. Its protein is CASSQDFFGTFTEAFF.

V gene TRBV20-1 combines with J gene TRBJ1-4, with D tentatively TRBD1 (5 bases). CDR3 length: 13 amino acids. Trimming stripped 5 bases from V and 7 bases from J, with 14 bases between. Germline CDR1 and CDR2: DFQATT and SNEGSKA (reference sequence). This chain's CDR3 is CSAAGRAVEKLFF. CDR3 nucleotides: TGCAGTGCTGCAGGGAGGGCGGTTGAAAAACTGTTTTTT.

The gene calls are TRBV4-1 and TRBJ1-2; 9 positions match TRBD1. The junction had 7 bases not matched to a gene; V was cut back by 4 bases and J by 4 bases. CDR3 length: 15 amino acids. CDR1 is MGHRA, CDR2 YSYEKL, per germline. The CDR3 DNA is TGCGCCAGCAGCCCAAAACAGGGGGCTGGCTATGGCTACACCTTC. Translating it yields CASSPKQGAGYGYTF.

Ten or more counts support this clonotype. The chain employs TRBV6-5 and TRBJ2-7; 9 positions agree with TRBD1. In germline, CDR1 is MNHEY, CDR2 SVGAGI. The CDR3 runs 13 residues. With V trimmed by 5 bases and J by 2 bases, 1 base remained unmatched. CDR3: CASSDRGAYEQYF. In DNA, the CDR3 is TGTGCCAGCAGTGACAGGGGGGCCTACGAGCAGTACTTC.

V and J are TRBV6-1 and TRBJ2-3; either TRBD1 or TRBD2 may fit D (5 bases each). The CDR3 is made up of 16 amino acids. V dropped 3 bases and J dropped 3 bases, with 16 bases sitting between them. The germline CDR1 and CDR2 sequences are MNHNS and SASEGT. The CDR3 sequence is CASSDRGVWPTDTQYF. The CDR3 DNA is TGTGCCAGCAGTGATCGGGGCGTTTGGCCGACAGATACGCAGTATTTT.

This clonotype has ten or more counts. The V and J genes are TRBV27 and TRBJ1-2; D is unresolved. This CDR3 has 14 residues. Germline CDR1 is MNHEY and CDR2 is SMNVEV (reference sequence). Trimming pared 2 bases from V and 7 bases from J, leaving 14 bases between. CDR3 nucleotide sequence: TGTGCCAGCAGTTTAATTGCGGGAGCCGGTGGCTACACCTTC. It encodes CASSLIAGAGGYTF.

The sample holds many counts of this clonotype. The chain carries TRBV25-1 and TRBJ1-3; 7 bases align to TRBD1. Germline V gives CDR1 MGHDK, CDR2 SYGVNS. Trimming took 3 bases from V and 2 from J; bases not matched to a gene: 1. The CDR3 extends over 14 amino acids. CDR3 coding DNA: TGTGCCAGCAGTGACAGGGGGACTGGAAACACCATATATTTT. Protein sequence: CASSDRGTGNTIYF.

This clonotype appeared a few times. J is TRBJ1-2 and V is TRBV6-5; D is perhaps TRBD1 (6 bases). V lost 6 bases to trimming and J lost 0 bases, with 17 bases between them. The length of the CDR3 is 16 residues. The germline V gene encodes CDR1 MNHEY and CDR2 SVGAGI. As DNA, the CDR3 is TGTGCCAGCAGCCCCATCTCGGACAGCTCTAACTATGGCTACACCTTC. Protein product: CASSPISDSSNYGYTF.

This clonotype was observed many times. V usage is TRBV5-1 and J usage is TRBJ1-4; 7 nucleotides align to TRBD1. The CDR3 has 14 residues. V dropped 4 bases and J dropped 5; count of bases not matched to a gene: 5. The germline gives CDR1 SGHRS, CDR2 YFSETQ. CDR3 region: CASSVTGLNEKLFF. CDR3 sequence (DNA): TGCGCCAGCAGCGTGACAGGGCTAAATGAAAAACTGTTTTTT.

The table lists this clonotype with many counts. Here the CDR3 reads CASSITSLVNEQFF. Here the CDR3 DNA reads TGCGCCAGCAGTATTACCTCACTAGTCAATGAGCAGTTCTTC. This rearrangement joins TRBV10-1 to TRBJ2-1; a possible D gene is TRBD2 (5 bases). The CDR3 length is 14 residues. Trimming took 5 bases from V and 6 from J, leaving 14 bases between them. Germline V gives CDR1 WNHNN, CDR2 SYGVQD (reference sequence).

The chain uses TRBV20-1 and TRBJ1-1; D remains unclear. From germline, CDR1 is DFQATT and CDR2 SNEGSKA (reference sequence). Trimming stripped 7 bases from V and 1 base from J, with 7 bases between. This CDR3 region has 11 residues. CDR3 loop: CSVWRNTEAFF. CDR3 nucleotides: TGCAGTGTTTGGCGGAACACTGAAGCTTTCTTT.